This TCR beta chain emerged from a study of blood T cell repertoires in COVID-19. Study as a whole: The samples span acute and convalescent COVID-19 from the United States, Italy and Spain. Sample material is recorded as cDNA or gDNA derived from T cells, B-cell-depleted T cells, or PBMCs.

CDR3 length: 15 amino acids. V was pared by 4 bases and J by 5 bases, with 7 bases of the junction left unmatched. CDR1 is LGHDT, CDR2 YNNKEL, per germline (reference sequence). In the original workflow: Reference gene primer amplification gave nucleated cell count estimates. Measured with immunoSEQ multiplex PCR; TCRdb has only the in-frame clones, and not every one. Clone size and the V and J calls come from that table; the DNA yielded D and trimming. The repertoire includes roughly 40,000 clones, 90% of them detected once, and 4.5% to 6.5% sits in the top ten. The sequence was obtained from a human donor in a cohort sampled during active COVID-19. The chain uses TRBV3-1 (or the pseudogene TRBV3-2) and TRBJ2-1; 8 nucleotides align to TRBD2. The sample was peripheral blood. DNA for the CDR3: TGTGCCAGCAGCCGTGCGGGAGGTGGGGACAATGAGCAGTTCTTC. Its protein is CASSRAGGGDNEQFF.